The sequence of this T cell receptor (beta chain) was determined in a study of cytomegalovirus exposure and HLA in healthy donors. The donors were healthy bone marrow donors. Study-wide findings and caveats: The study flagged fewer than 200 TCR beta chains as cytomegalovirus-associated.

Details on this clone: Its antigen remains unknown.

PCR employed 60 Vbeta and 13 Jbeta primers. Clones were sequenced by immunoSEQ multiplex PCR, and TCRdb holds only the in-frame ones, with some missing. Of about 82,000 clones detected, 70% to 80% appear once; the ten largest clones hold almost 8.5%. The trim removed 5 bases at V and 4 bases at J, leaving 13 bases unmatched. CDR1 and CDR2 from the germline V gene are SGHAT and FQNNGV. The CDR3 is 16 amino acids. This clonotype originated in a man in his sixties in good health and CMV-seronegative. The material sequenced was PBMCs. The rearrangement joins TRBV11-2 to TRBJ1-1, with 7 nucleotides matching TRBD1. The CDR3 protein is CASSPTDRERSTEAFF. The CDR3 region has the DNA TGTGCCAGCAGCCCTACCGACAGGGAACGAAGCACTGAAGCTTTCTTT. Together with reference TRBV11-2 and TRBJ1-1, the CDR3 gives the full variable domain: EAGVAQSPRYKIIEKRQSVAFWCNPISGHATLYWYQQILGQGPKLLIQFQNNGVVDDSQLPKDRFSAERLKGVDSTLKIQPAKLEDSAVYLCASSPTDRERSTEAFFGQGTRLTVV.